These 6 T cell receptor beta chains originate from one sample sequenced in a study of OX40 agonist ivuxolimab in advanced cancers. The assay was immunoSEQ multiplex PCR, and TCRdb's table has in-frame clones only and misses some. The sample lists around 60,000 clones, roughly nine tenths occurring once. Here the sequenced sample was CD4+ or CD8+ T cells sorted from blood, taken in a trial of the OX40 agonist ivuxolimab. The origin of the receptors is an adult with an advanced solid tumor such as melanoma, head and neck, liver or kidney cancer.

The chain has TRBV19 and TRBJ1-4; 7 bases line up with TRBD1. CDR3 length equals 16 residues. Germline CDR1 is LNHDA and CDR2 is SQIVND (reference sequence). J was trimmed by 5 bases and V by 5 bases; bases with no gene match: 11. CDR3 DNA sequence: TGTGCCAGTAGTTTCCCGGACAGGAATTTAAATGAAAAACTGTTTTTT. Its translation: CASSFPDRNLNEKLFF.

This chain links TRBV19 with TRBJ2-1, with D tentatively TRBD2 (6 bases). CDR3 length: 14 residues. Trimming took 5 bases from V and 6 from J, leaving 14 bases between them. Germline loops: CDR1 LNHDA, CDR2 SQIVND (reference sequence). The CDR3 DNA follows: TGTGCCAGTAGTGACCGGACTACTCTCAATGAGCAGTTCTTC. Its protein is CASSDRTTLNEQFF.

This clone has more than one count but fewer than ten. The chain's CDR3 is CASRFRDRVGNQPQHF. CDR3 in DNA: TGCGCCAGCAGGTTCCGGGACAGGGTCGGCAATCAGCCCCAGCATTTT. The gene calls are TRBV10-1 and TRBJ1-5; 9 positions agree with TRBD1. The germline V gene has CDR1 WNHNN and CDR2 SYGVQD (reference sequence). The CDR3 covers 16 residues. With 6 bases clipped from V and 2 bases from J, the junction kept 8 bases outside the gene matches.

The chain carries TRBV13 and TRBJ2-3; possible D gene TRBD2, 5 bases. The CDR3 has 16 residues. The ends were cut back, 5 bases at V and 5 bases at J, with 20 bases in the middle. The germline CDR1 and CDR2 sequences are PRHDT and FYEKMQ (reference sequence). The CDR3 sequence: CASSPPTRGFKDTQYF. The CDR3, as DNA: TGTGCCAGCAGCCCTCCCACACGGGGATTCAAAGATACGCAGTATTTT.

The table lists this clone with a count of one. The V gene is TRBV10-3, the J gene TRBJ2-1; D unresolved. Germline V gives CDR1 ENHRY, CDR2 SYGVKD. This CDR3 region has 13 residues. V was cut by 3 bases and J by 5 bases, with 8 bases left in between. The CDR3 spells CAISDRTDNEQFF. CDR3 bases: TGTGCCATCAGTGACAGGACCGACAATGAGCAGTTCTTC.

The count of this clone is one. The chain recombines TRBV15 with TRBJ1-2, with TRBD1 matching 7 bases. The length of the CDR3 is 17 residues. CDR1 LNHNV and CDR2 YYDKDF come from the germline V gene (reference sequence). V lost 5 bases, J lost 3 bases, and 15 bases stayed unmatched. DNA of the CDR3: TGTGCCACCAGCCCCCCCGGGCGACAGGGAAGCCACTATGGCTACACCTTC. Translation gives CATSPPGRQGSHYGYTF.